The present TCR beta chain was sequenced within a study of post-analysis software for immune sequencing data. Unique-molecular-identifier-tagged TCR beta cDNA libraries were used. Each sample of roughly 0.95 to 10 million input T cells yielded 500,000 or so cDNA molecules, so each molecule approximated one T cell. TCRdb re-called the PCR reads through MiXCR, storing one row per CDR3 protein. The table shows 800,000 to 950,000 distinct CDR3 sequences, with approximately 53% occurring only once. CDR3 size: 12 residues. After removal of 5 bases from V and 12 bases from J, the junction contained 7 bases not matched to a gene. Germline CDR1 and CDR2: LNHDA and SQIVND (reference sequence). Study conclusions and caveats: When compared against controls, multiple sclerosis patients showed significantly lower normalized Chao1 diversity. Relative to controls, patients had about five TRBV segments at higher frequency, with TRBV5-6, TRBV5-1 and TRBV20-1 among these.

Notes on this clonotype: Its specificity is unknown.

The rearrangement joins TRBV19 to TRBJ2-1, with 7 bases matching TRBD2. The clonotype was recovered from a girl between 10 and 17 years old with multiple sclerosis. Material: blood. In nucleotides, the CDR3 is TGTGCCAGTAGTCCCTCGTCGGGGGGGCAGTTCTTC. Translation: CASSPSSGGQFF.